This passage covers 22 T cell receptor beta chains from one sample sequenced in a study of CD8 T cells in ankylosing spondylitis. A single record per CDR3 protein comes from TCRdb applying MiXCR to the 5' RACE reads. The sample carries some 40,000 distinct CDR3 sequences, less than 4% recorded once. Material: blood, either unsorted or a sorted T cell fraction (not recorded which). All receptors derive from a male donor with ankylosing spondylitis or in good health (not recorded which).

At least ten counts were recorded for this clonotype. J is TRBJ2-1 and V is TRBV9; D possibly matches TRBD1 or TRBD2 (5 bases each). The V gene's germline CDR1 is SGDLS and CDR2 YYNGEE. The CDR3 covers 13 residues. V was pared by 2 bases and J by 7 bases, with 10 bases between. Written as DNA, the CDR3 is TGTGCCAGCAGCGTCAGAGGGGAAAATGAGCAGTTCTTC. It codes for CASSVRGENEQFF.

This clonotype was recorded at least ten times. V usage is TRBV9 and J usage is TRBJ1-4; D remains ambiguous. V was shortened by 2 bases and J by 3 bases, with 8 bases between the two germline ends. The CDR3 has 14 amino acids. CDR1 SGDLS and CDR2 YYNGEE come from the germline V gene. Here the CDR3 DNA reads TGTGCCAGCAGCGTGGGTCCTTCTAATGAAAAACTGTTTTTT. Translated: CASSVGPSNEKLFF.

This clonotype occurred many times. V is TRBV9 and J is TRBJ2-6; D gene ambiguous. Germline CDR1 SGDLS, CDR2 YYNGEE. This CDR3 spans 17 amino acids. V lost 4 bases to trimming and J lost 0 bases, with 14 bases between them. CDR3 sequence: CASSTRNVDSGANVLTF. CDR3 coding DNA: TGTGCCAGCAGCACACGGAATGTCGACTCTGGGGCCAACGTCCTGACTTTC.

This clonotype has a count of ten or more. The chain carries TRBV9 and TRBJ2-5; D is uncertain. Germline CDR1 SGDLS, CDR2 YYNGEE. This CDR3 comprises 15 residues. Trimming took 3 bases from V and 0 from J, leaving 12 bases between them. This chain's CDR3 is CASSASGRYQETQYF. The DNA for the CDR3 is TGTGCCAGCAGCGCCTCTGGCAGATACCAAGAGACCCAGTACTTC.

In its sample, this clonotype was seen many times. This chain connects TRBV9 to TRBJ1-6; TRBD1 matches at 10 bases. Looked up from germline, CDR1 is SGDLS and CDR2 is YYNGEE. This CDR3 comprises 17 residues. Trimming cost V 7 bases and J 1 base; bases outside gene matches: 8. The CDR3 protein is CASGGDRGQSYNSPLHF. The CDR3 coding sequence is TGTGCCAGCGGTGGAGACAGGGGGCAATCCTATAATTCACCCCTCCACTTT.

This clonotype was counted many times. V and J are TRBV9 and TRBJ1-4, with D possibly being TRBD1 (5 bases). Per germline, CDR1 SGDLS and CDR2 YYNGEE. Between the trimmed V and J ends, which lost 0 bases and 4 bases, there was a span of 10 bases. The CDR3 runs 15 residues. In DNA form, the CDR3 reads TGTGCCAGCAGCGTAGAGGGGTCGGGTAATGAAAAACTGTTTTTT. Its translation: CASSVEGSGNEKLFF.

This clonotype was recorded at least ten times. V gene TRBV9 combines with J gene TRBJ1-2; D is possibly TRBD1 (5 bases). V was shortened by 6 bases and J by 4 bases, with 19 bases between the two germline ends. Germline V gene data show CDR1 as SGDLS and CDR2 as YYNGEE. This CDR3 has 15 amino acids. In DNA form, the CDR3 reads TGTGCCAGCACCGTGGGGAGCACAGGCATCTATGGCTACACCTTC. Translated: CASTVGSTGIYGYTF.

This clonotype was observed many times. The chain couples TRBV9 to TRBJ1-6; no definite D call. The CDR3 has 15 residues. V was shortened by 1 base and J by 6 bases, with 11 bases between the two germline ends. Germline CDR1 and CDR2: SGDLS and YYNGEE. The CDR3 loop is CASSVSEGLNSPLHF. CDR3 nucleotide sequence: TGTGCCAGCAGCGTATCGGAGGGTCTTAATTCACCCCTCCACTTT. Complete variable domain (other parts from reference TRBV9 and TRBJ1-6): DSGVTQTPKHLITATGQRVTLRCSPRSGDLSVYWYQQSLDQGLQFLIQYYNGEERAKGNILERFSAQQFPDLHSELNLSSLELGDSALYFCASSVSEGLNSPLHFGNGTRLTVT.

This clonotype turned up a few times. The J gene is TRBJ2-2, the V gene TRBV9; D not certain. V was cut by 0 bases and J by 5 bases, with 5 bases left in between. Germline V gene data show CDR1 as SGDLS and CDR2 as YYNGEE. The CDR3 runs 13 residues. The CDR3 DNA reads TGTGCCAGCAGCGTAGTCGTAACCGGGGAGCTGTTTTTT. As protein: CASSVVVTGELFF. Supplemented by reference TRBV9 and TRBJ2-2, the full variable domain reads DSGVTQTPKHLITATGQRVTLRCSPRSGDLSVYWYQQSLDQGLQFLIQYYNGEERAKGNILERFSAQQFPDLHSELNLSSLELGDSALYFCASSVVVTGELFFGEGSRLTVL.

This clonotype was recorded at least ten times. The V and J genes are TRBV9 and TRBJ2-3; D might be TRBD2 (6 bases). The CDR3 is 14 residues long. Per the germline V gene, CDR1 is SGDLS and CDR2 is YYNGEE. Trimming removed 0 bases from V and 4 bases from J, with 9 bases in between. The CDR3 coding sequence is TGTGCCAGCAGCGTAGTCGGGGAGGCAGATACGCAGTATTTT. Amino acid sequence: CASSVVGEADTQYF.

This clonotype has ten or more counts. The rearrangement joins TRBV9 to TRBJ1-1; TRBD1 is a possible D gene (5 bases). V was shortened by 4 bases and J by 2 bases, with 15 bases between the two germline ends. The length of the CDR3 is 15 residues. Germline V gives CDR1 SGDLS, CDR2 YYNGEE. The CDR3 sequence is CASSLETDKNTEAFF. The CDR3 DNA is TGTGCCAGCAGCCTAGAGACAGACAAAAACACTGAAGCTTTCTTT. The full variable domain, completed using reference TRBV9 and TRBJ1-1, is DSGVTQTPKHLITATGQRVTLRCSPRSGDLSVYWYQQSLDQGLQFLIQYYNGEERAKGNILERFSAQQFPDLHSELNLSSLELGDSALYFCASSLETDKNTEAFFGQGTRLTVV.

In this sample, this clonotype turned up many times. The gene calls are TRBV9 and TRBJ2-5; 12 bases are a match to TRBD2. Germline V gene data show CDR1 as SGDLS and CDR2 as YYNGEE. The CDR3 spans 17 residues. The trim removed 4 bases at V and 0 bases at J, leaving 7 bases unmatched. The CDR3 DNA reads TGTGCCAGCAGCCTCGGACTAGCGGGACGCCACCAAGAGACCCAGTACTTC. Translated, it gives CASSLGLAGRHQETQYF.

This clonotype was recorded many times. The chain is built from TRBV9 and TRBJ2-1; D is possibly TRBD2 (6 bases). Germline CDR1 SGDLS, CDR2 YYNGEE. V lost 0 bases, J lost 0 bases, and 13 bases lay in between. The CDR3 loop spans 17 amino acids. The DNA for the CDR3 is TGTGCCAGCAGCGTAGAGGAGGGACGTAGCTCCTACAATGAGCAGTTCTTC. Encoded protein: CASSVEEGRSSYNEQFF.

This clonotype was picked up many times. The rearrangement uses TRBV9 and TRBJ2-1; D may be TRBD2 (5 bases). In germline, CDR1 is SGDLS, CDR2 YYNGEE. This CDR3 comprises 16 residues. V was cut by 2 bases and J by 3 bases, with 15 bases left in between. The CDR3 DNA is TGTGCCAGCAGCGTGGGAGCTAGCAATGACTACAATGAGCAGTTCTTC. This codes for CASSVGASNDYNEQFF.

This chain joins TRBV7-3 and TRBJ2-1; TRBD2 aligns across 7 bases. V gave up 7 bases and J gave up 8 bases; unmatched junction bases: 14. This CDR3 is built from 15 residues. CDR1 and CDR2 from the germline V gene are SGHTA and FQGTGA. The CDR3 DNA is TGTGCCAGCAACTTTTTTAGCGGGCCCTCCCATGAGCAGTTCTTC. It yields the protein CASNFFSGPSHEQFF.

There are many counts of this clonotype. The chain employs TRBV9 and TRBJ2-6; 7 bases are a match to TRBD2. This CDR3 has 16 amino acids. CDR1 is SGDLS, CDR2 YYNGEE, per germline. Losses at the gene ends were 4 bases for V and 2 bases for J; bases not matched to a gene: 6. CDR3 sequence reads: CASSPRGRAGANVLTF. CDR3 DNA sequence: TGTGCCAGCAGCCCCCGGGGGAGGGCTGGGGCCAACGTCCTGACTTTC.

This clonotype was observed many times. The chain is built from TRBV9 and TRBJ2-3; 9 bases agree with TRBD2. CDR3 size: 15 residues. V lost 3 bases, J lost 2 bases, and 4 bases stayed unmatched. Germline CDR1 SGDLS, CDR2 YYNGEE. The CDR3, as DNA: TGTGCCAGCAGCGCCATGGGACTAGCCACAGATACGCAGTATTTT. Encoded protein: CASSAMGLATDTQYF.

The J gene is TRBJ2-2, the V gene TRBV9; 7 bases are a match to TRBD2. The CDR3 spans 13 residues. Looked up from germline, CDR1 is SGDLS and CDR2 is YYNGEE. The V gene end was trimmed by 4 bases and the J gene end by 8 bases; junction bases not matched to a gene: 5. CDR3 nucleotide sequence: TGTGCCAGCAGCAGACTAGCTCTGGGGGAGCTGTTTTTT. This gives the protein CASSRLALGELFF.

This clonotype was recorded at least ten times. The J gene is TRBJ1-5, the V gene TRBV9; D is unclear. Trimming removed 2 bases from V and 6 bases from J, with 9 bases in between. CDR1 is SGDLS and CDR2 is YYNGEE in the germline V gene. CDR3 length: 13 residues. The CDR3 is CASSVQDGQPQHF. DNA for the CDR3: TGTGCCAGCAGCGTTCAGGACGGTCAGCCCCAGCATTTT.

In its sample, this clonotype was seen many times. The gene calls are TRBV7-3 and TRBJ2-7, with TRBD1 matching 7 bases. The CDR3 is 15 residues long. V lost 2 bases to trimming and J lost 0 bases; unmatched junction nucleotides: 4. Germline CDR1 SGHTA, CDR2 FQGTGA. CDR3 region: CASSLQGQSSYEQYV. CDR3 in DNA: TGTGCCAGCAGCTTACAGGGACAGAGCTCCTACGAGCAGTACGTC.

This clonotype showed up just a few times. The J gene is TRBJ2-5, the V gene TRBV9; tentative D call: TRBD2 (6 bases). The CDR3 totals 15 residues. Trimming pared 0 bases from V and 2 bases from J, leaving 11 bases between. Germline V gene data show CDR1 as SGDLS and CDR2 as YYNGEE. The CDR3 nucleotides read TGTGCCAGCAGCGTAGGGGTAGCGGCTCAAGAGACCCAGTACTTC. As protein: CASSVGVAAQETQYF.

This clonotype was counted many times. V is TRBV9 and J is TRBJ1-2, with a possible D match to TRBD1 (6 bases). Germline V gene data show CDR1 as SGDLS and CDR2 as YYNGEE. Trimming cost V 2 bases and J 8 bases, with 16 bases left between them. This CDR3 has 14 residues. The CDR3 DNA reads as TGTGCCAGCAGCGTTACGACAGGTTCTTCGGGCTACACCTTC. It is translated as CASSVTTGSSGYTF.